This T cell receptor beta chain was captured in a study of T-cell reconstitution after alpha-beta-depleted transplantation in children. Unique molecular identifiers were incorporated during preparation of the TCRbeta library. In TCRdb, the PCR reads were re-called with MiXCR into one record per CDR3 protein. The data contain a few hundred thousand distinct CDR3 sequences, roughly a tenth of them singletons. Losses at the gene ends were 5 bases for V and 5 bases for J; bases not matched to a gene: 9. CDR3 size: 14 residues. CDR1 SGHRS and CDR2 YFSETQ come from the germline V gene. This clonotype was counted at least ten times.

Source: PBMCs from the stem cell graft donor, taken from the stem cell graft. This sequence originates from a human donor who donated a stem cell graft to a child with SCID. The rearrangement joins TRBV5-1 to TRBJ2-7, with 8 bases fitting TRBD1. The CDR3 sequence is CASRSTGVENEQYF. The CDR3 DNA is TGCGCCAGCAGATCGACAGGGGTTGAAAACGAGCAGTACTTC.